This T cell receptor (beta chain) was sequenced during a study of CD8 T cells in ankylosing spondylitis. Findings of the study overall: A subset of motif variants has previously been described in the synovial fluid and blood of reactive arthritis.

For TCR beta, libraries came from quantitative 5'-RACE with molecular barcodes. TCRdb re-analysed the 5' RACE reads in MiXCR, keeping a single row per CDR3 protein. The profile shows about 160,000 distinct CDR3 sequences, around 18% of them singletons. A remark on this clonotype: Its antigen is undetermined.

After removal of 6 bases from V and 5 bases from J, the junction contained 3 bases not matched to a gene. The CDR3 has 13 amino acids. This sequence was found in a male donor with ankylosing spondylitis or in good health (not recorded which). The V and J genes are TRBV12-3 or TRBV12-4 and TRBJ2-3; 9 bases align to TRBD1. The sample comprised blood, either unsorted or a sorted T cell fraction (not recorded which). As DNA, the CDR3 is TGTGCCAGCAGCCAGGACAGGGGAGATACGCAGTATTTT. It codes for CASSQDRGDTQYF.